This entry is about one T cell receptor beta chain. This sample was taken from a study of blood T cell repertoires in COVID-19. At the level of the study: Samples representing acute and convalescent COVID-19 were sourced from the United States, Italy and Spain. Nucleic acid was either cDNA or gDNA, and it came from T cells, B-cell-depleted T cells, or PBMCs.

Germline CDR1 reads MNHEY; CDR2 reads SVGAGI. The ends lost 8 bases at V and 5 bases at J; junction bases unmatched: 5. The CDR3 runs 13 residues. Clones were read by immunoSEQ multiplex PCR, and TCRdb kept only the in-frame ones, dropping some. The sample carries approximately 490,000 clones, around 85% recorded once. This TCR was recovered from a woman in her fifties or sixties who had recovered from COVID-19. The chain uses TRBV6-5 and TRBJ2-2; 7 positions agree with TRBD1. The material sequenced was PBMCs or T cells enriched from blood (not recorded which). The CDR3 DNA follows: TGTGCCAGCCAAAAACAGGGGACCGGGGAGCTGTTTTTT. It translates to CASQKQGTGELFF.